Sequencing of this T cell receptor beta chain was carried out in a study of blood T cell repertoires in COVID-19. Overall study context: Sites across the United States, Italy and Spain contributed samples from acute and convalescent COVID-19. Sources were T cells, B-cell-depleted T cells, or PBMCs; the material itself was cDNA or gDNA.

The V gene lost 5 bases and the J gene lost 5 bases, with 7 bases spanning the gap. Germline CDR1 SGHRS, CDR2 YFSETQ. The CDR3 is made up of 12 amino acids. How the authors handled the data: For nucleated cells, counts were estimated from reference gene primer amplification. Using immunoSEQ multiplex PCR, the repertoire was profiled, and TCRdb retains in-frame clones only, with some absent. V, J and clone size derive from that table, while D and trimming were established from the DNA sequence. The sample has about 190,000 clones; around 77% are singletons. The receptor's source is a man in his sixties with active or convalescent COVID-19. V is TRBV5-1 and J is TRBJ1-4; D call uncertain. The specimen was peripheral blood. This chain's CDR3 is CASRRANEKLFF. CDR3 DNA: TGCGCCAGCAGGCGTGCCAATGAAAAACTGTTTTTT.